This T cell receptor beta chain was captured by sequencing in a study of T cells in Graves' hyperthyroidism and ophthalmopathy. Points from the study as a whole: Most expanded thyroid clonotypes above 0.001 recurred in blood.

The CDR3 is 12 residues long. V was shortened by 6 bases and J by 8 bases, with 13 bases between the two germline ends. Germline V lookup: CDR1 MDHEN, CDR2 SYDVKM. Amplification yielded TCR beta CDR3 regions, with RNA transcripts as the source. The HTBI set primed first-round TCR CDR3 RT-PCR. Each CDR3 protein is one row after TCRdb ran MiXCR on the multiplex PCR reads. The sample lists 300,000 to 350,000 distinct CDR3 sequences, over 11% seen once, with 20% to 25% in the top ten. It was considered stable Graves' hyperthyroidism when ophthalmopathy did not progress within 18 months. Newly diagnosed hyperthyroidism, duration under 2 months, in patients aged 18 to 65. It was uncontrolled infection, other autoimmune disease, pregnancy or lactation that excluded patients. This clonotype showed up many times. Its antigen remains unknown.

This receptor was identified in a woman aged 25 to 39 with Graves' hyperthyroidism. This chain connects TRBV28 to TRBJ1-2; no clear D gene. Material for sequencing was blood. CDR3: CASRINSGGYTF. CDR3 sequence (DNA): TGTGCCAGCAGGATAAACAGCGGGGGCTACACCTTC.